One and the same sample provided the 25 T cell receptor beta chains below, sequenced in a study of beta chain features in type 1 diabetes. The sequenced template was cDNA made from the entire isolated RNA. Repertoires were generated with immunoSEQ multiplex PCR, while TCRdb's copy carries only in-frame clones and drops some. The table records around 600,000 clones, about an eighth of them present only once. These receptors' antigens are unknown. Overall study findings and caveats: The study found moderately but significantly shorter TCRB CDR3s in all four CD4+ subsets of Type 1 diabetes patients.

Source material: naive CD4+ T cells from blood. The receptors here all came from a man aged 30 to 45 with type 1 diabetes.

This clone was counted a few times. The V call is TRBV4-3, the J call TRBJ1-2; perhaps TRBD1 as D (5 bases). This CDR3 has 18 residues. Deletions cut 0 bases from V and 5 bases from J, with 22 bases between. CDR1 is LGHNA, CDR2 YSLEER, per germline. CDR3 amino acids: CASSQDSAGTLLKYGYTF. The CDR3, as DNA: TGCGCCAGCAGCCAAGATAGCGCAGGGACTCTTCTCAAATATGGCTACACCTTC.

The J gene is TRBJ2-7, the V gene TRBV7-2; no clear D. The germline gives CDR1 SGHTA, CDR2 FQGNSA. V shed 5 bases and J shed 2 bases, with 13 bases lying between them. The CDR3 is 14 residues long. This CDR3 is CASSPPGVAYEQYF. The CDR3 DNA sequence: TGTGCCAGCAGCCCCCCCGGCGTGGCCTACGAGCAGTACTTC.

CDR3 nucleotides: TGCGCCAGCAGTGAATCAGCTGCTCAAGAGACCCAGTACTTC. Encoded protein: CASSESAAQETQYF. The J gene is TRBJ2-5, the V gene TRBV10-1; D is undetermined. The germline CDR1 and CDR2 sequences are WNHNN and SYGVQD (reference sequence). This CDR3 spans 14 amino acids. V was trimmed by 3 bases and J by 2 bases, leaving 10 bases between them.

The DNA of the CDR3 is TGTGCCAGCAGCCCCGTACGGGGTTACAATGAGCAGTTCTTC. Its translation: CASSPVRGYNEQFF. The chain is built from TRBV28 and TRBJ2-1; possibly TRBD2 for D (5 bases). CDR1 is MDHEN, CDR2 SYDVKM, per germline. The CDR3 loop spans 14 amino acids. The V end lost 6 bases, the J end lost 4 bases, and 13 bases lay between the germline ends.

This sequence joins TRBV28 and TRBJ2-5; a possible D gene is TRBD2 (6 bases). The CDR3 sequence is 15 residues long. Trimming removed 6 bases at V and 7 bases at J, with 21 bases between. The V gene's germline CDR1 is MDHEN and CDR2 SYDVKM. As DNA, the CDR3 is TGTGCCAGCAGCCTCCCGGGACTCCTTGGTGGGACCCAGTACTTC. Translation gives CASSLPGLLGGTQYF. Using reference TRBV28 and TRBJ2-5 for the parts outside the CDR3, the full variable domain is DVKVTQSSRYLVKRTGEKVFLECVQDMDHENMFWYRQDPGLGLRLIYFSYDVKMKEKGDIPEGYSVSREKKERFSLILESASTNQTSMYLCASSLPGLLGGTQYFGPGTRLLVL.

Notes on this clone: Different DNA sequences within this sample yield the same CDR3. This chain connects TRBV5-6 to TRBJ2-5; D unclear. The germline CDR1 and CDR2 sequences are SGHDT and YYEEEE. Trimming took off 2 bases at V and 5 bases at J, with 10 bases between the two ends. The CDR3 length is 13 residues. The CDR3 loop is CASSFGALETQYF. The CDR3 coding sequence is TGTGCCAGCAGCTTCGGAGCGCTGGAGACCCAGTACTTC.

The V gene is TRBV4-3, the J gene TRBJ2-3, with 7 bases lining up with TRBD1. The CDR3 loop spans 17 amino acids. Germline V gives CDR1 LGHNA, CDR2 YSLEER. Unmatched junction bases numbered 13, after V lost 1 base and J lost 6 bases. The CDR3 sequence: CASSQVKGAATGDTQYF. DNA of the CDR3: TGCGCCAGCAGCCAAGTGAAGGGGGCGGCTACAGGGGATACGCAGTATTTT.

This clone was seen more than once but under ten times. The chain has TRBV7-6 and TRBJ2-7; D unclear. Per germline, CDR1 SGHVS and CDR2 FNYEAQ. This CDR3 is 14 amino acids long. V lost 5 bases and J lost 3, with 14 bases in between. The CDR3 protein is CASSPVRQHYEQYF. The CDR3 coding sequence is TGTGCCAGCAGCCCCGTTAGGCAGCACTACGAGCAGTACTTC.

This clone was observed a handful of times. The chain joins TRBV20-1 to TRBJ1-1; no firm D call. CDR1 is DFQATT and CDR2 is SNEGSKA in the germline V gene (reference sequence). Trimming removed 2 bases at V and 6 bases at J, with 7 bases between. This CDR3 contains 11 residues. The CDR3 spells CSARKAPEAFF. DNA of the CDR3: TGCAGTGCTAGAAAGGCACCTGAAGCTTTCTTT.

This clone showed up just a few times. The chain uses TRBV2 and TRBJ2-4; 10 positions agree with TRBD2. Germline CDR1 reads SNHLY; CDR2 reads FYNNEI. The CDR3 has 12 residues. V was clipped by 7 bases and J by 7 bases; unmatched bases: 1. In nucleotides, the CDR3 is TGTGCCAGCAATAGCGGGGGGAACATTCAGTACTTC. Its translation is CASNSGGNIQYF.

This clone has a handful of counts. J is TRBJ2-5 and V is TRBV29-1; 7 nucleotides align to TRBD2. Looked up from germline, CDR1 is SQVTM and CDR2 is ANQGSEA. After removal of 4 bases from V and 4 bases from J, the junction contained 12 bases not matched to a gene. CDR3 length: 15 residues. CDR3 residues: CSVAREGSKVETQYF. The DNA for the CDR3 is TGCAGCGTTGCTAGGGAGGGGTCGAAGGTAGAGACCCAGTACTTC.

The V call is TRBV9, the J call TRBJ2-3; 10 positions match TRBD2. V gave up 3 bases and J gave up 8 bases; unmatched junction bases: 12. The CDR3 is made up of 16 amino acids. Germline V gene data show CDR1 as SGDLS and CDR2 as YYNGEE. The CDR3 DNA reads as TGTGCCAGCAGCGCCCGCCTCAGCGGGGGGGCCGCTACGCAGTATTTT. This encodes CASSARLSGGAATQYF.

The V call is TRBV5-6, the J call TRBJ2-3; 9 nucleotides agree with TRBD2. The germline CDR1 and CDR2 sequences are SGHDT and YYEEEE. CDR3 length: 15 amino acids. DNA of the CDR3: TGTGCTACCAGGCGGGGGGGCCGGGTCACAGATACGCAGTATTTT. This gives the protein CATRRGGRVTDTQYF.

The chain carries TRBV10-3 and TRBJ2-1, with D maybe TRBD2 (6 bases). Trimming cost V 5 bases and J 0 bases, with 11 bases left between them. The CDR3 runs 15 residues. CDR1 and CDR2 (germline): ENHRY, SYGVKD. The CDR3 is CAISTDGSSYNEQFF. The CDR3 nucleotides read TGTGCCATCAGTACAGACGGGAGCTCCTACAATGAGCAGTTCTTC.

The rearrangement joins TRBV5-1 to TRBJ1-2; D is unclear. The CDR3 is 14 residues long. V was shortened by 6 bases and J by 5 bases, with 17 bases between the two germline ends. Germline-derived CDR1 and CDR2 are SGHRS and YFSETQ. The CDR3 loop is CASTPWSEGYGYTF. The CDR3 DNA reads TGCGCCAGCACCCCATGGTCGGAGGGATATGGCTACACCTTC.

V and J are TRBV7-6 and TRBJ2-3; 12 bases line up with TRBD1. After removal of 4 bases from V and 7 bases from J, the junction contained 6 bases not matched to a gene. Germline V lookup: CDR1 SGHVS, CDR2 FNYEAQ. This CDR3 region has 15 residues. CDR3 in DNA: TGTGCCAGCAGCTCCGGGACAGGGGGCGCTTATACGCAGTATTTT. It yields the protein CASSSGTGGAYTQYF.

This CDR3 reads CASTPTGAMNTEAFF. The CDR3 nucleotides are TGTGCCAGCACCCCGACAGGGGCGATGAACACTGAAGCTTTCTTT. This chain connects TRBV2 to TRBJ1-1; 8 bases align to TRBD1. Germline V lookup: CDR1 SNHLY, CDR2 FYNNEI. V lost 7 bases, J lost 0 bases, and 7 bases stayed unmatched. This CDR3 is built from 15 residues.

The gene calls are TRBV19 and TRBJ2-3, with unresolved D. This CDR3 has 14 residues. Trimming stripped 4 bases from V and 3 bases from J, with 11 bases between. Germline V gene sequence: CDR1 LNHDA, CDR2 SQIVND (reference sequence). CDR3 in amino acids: CASSTDSFTDTQYF. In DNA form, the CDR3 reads TGTGCCAGTAGTACCGACTCATTTACAGATACGCAGTATTTT.

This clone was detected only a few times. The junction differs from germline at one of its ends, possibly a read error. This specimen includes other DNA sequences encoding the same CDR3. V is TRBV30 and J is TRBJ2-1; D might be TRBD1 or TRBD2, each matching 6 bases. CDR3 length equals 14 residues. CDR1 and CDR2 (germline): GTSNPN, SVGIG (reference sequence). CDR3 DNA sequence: TGTGCTTGGAGTGTAGGGGGGCGCAACAATGAGCAGTTCTTC. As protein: CAWSVGGRNNEQFF.

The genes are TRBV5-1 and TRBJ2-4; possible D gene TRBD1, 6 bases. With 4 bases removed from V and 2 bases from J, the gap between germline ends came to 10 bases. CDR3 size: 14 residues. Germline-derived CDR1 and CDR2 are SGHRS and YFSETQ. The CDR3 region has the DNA TGCGCCAGCAGCGAAGACAGGCCCAAAAACATTCAGTACTTC. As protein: CASSEDRPKNIQYF.

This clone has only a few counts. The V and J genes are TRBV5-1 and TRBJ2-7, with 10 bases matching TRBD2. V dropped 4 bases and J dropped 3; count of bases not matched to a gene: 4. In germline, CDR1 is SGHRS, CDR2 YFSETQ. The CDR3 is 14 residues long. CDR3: CASSRTSGDYEQYF. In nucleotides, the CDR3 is TGCGCCAGCAGCCGGACTAGCGGAGACTACGAGCAGTACTTC.

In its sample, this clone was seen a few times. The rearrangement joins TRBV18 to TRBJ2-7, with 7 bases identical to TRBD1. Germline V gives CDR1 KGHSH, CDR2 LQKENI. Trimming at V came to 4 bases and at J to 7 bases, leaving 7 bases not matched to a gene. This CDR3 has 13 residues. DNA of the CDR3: TGTGCCAGCTCACGGGGGACAGCTCCAGAGCAGTACTTC. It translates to CASSRGTAPEQYF.

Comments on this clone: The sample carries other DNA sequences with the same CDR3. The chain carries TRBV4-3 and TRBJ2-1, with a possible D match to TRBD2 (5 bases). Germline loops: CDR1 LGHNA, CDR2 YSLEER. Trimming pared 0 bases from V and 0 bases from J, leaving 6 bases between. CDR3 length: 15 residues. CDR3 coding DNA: TGCGCCAGCAGCCAAGAGGGGAGCTCCTACAATGAGCAGTTCTTC. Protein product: CASSQEGSSYNEQFF.

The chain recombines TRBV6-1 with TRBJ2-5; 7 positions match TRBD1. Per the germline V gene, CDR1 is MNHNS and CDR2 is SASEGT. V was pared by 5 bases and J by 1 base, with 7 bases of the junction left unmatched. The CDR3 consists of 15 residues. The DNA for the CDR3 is TGTGCCAGCAGTACCAAACAGGGGACCCAAGAGACCCAGTACTTC. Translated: CASSTKQGTQETQYF.

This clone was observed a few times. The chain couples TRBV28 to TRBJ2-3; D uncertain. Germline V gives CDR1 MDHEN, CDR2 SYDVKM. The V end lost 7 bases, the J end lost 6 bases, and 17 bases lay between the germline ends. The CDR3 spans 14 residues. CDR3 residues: CASTRRSPPDTQYF. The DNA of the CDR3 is TGTGCCAGCACCAGGCGATCCCCCCCCGATACGCAGTATTTT.